One T cell receptor beta chain is described in this entry. The record originates from a study of blood T cell repertoires in COVID-19. On the study more broadly: Donors in the United States, Italy and Spain gave samples during acute or convalescent COVID-19. T cells, B-cell-depleted T cells, or PBMCs provided the cDNA or gDNA that served as material.

The study assigned cohorts using participant-reported clinical history. Two negative PCRs, clearance, or symptom resolution had been documented for recovered Cohort 3 donors. Here immunoSEQ multiplex PCR was the method, and the copy in TCRdb shows in-frame clones only, minus some. The sample holds over 250,000 clones, around 89% seen once. This CDR3 contains 16 residues. Germline V gives CDR1 MDHEN, CDR2 SYDVKM. V was clipped by 8 bases and J by 3 bases; unmatched bases: 13. The TCR comes from a woman aged 50 to 60 who had recovered from COVID-19. Sequencing was carried out using PBMCs or T cells enriched from blood (not recorded which). The chain couples TRBV28 to TRBJ1-3, with 7 bases that match TRBD1. The CDR3 loop reads CASALRRGRGGNTIYF. CDR3 DNA sequence: TGTGCCAGCGCCTTGAGGAGGGGGCGAGGTGGAAACACCATATATTTT. The full variable domain, in which reference TRBV28 and TRBJ1-3 provide the parts outside the CDR3, is DVKVTQSSRYLVKRTGEKVFLECVQDMDHENMFWYRQDPGLGLRLIYFSYDVKMKEKGDIPEGYSVSREKKERFSLILESASTNQTSMYLCASALRRGRGGNTIYFGEGSWLTVV.